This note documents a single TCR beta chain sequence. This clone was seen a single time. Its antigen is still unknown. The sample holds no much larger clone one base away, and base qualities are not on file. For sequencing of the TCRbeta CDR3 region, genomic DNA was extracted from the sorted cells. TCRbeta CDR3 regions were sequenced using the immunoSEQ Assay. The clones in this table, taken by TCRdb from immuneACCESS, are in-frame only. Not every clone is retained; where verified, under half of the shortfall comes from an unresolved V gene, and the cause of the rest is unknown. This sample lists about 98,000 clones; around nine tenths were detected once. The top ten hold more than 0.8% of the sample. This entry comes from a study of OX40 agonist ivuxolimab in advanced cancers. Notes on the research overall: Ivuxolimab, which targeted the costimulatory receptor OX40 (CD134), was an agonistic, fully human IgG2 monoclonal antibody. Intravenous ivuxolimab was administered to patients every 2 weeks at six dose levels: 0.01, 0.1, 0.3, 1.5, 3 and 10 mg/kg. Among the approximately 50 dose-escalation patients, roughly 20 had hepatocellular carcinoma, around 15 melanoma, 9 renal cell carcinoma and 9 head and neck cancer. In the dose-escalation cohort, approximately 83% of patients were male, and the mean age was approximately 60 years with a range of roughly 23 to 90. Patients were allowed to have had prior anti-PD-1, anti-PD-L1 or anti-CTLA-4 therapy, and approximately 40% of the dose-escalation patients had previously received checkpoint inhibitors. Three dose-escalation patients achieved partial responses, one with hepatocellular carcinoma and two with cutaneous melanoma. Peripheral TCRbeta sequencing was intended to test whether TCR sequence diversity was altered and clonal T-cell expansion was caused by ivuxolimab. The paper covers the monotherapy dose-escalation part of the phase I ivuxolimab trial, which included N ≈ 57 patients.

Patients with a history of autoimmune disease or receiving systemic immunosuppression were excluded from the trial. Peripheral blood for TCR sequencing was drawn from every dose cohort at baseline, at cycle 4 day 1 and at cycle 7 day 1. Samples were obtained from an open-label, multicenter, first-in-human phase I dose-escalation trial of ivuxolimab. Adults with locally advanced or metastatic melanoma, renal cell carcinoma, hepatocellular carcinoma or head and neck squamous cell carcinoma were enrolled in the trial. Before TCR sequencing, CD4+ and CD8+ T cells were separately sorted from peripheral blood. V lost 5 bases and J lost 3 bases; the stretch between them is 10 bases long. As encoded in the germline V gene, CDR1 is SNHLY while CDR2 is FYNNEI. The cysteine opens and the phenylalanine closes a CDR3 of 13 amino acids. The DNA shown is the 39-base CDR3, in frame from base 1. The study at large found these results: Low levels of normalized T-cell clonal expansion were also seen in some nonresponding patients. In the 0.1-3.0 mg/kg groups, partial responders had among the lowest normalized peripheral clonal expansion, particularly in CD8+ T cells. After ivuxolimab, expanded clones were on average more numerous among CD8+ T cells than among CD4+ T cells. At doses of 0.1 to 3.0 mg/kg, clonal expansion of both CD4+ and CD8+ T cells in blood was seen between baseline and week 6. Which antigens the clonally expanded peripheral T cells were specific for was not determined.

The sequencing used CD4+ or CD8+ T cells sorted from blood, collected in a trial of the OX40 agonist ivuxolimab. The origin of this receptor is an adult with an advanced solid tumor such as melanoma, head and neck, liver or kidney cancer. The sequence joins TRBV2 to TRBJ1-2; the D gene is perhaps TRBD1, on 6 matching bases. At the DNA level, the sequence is TGTGCCAGCAGTTCACAGGGATACTATGGCTACACCTTC. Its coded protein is CASSSQGYYGYTF. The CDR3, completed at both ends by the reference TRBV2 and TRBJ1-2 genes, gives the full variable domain EPEVTQTPSHQVTQMGQEVILRCVPISNHLYFYWYRQILGQKVEFLVSFYNNEISEKSEIFDDQFSVERPDGSNFTLKIRSTKLEDSAMYFCASSSQGYYGYTFGSGTRLTVV.